A single sample gave rise to the 31 T cell receptor beta chains below, sequenced in a study of blood T cell repertoires in COVID-19. The table came from immunoSEQ multiplex PCR; TCRdb's copy has only in-frame clones and leaves some out. The sample comprises 99,000 or so clones, 75% to 90% of which are singletons, and under 30% rests with the top ten. Input material: peripheral blood. These receptors came from a man aged 55 to 70 with acute or convalescent COVID-19.

The chain has TRBV10-1 and TRBJ2-1; possible D gene TRBD2, 6 bases. The CDR3 contains 15 residues. Germline CDR1 and CDR2: WNHNN and SYGVQD (reference sequence). V lost 2 bases and J lost 4, with 12 bases in between. This chain's CDR3 is CASSEAGGDYNEQFF. CDR3 nucleotide sequence: TGCGCCAGCAGTGAGGCGGGCGGGGATTACAATGAGCAGTTCTTC.

The chain employs TRBV18 and TRBJ1-2, with D maybe TRBD1 (6 bases). V was trimmed by 2 bases and J by 3 bases, leaving 13 bases between them. This CDR3 has 15 amino acids. The germline CDR1 and CDR2 sequences are KGHSH and LQKENI. The CDR3 here is CASSPGTRADYGYTF. In DNA form, the CDR3 reads TGTGCCAGCTCACCAGGGACAAGGGCCGACTATGGCTACACCTTC. Variable domain in full (rest from reference TRBV18 and TRBJ1-2): NAGVMQNPRHLVRRRGQEARLRCSPMKGHSHVYWYRQLPEEGLKFMVYLQKENIIDESGMPKERFSAEFPKEGPSILRIQQVVRGDSAAYFCASSPGTRADYGYTFGSGTRLTVV.

The CDR3 reads CASIGGPVTEAFF. The CDR3 DNA follows: TGTGCCAGTATAGGAGGGCCCGTCACTGAAGCTTTCTTT. This sequence joins TRBV19 and TRBJ1-1, with unresolved D. Trimming pared 7 bases from V and 4 bases from J, leaving 13 bases between. This CDR3 is 13 amino acids long. CDR1 and CDR2 from the germline V gene are LNHDA and SQIVND (reference sequence).

The chain links TRBV4-1 to TRBJ1-1; TRBD1 might be the D (6 bases). V lost 0 bases to trimming and J lost 9 bases, with 20 bases between them. The germline V gene encodes CDR1 MGHRA and CDR2 YSYEKL. The CDR3 is made up of 16 amino acids. As DNA, the CDR3 is TGCGCCAGCAGCCAAGACATAGGACAGCTGGTTTTAAAAGCTTTCTTT. It specifies CASSQDIGQLVLKAFF.

The CDR3 is CASSLFQGGQETQYF. The DNA of the CDR3 is TGTGCCAGCAGCTTATTCCAGGGAGGGCAAGAGACCCAGTACTTC. The V call is TRBV5-8, the J call TRBJ2-5; TRBD2 agrees at 7 bases. Germline-derived CDR1 and CDR2 are SGHTS and YDEGEE. After removal of 2 bases from V and 2 bases from J, the junction contained 6 bases not matched to a gene. CDR3 size: 15 residues.

The chain couples TRBV9 to TRBJ1-3, with a weak D call TRBD1 (5 bases). The length of the CDR3 is 18 residues. Per germline, CDR1 SGDLS and CDR2 YYNGEE. Trimming cost V 3 bases and J 0 bases, with 19 bases left between them. This CDR3 reads CASSAGERGKASGNTIYF. The CDR3 bases are TGTGCCAGCAGCGCGGGGGAGCGGGGGAAAGCCTCTGGAAACACCATATATTTT.

The chain carries TRBV7-8 and TRBJ2-5, with 7 nucleotides matching TRBD1. Germline-derived CDR1 and CDR2 are SGHVS and FQNEAQ. Trimming took 5 bases from V and 4 from J; bases not matched to a gene: 10. The CDR3 is 15 amino acids. The CDR3 bases are TGTGCCAGCAGCCCCACCACAGGGGACGGAGAGACCCAGTACTTC. Amino acid sequence: CASSPTTGDGETQYF.

In DNA, the CDR3 is TGTGCCAGCAGTGATGTCGGGACTGGTTCCTACAATGAGCAGTTCTTC. Its translation: CASSDVGTGSYNEQFF. V and J are TRBV6-4 and TRBJ2-1, with a weak D call TRBD2 (6 bases). The CDR3 runs to 16 residues. V lost 3 bases and J 1 base, leaving 13 bases between the germline ends. Germline-derived CDR1 and CDR2 are MRHNA and SNTAGT.

The chain joins TRBV6-2 or TRBV6-3 to TRBJ2-3, with D perhaps TRBD1 (6 bases). The V gene lost 6 bases and the J gene lost 2 bases, with 12 bases spanning the gap. The CDR3 length is 14 residues. Germline V gene data show CDR1 as MNHEY and CDR2 as SVGEGT. DNA of the CDR3: TGTGCCAGCAGCCTGGGACATACCACAGATACGCAGTATTTT. It yields the protein CASSLGHTTDTQYF.

V is TRBV24-1 and J is TRBJ2-1; D is undetermined. The V end lost 3 bases, the J end lost 0 bases, and 8 bases lay between the germline ends. The CDR3 consists of 15 residues. Per the germline V gene, CDR1 is KGHDR and CDR2 is SFDVKD. The CDR3 region has the DNA TGTGCCACCAGTGATCTCGGCGGCTCCTACAATGAGCAGTTCTTC. Residues: CATSDLGGSYNEQFF.

The chain combines TRBV4-3 with TRBJ1-6, with 7 bases aligning to TRBD1. The CDR3 is 17 residues long. The V segment lost 1 base and the J segment 8 bases; nucleotides outside the gene matches: 11. Germline V gene data show CDR1 as LGHNA and CDR2 as YSLEER. CDR3 residues: CASSQAKGAGGDSPLHF. CDR3 nucleotide sequence: TGCGCCAGCAGCCAAGCTAAGGGGGCCGGCGGGGATTCACCCCTCCACTTT.

The J gene is TRBJ1-1, the V gene TRBV6-5, with D perhaps TRBD1 (6 bases). Germline CDR1 reads MNHEY; CDR2 reads SVGAGI. This CDR3 comprises 14 residues. V was cut by 6 bases and J by 0 bases, with 11 bases left in between. CDR3 nucleotides: TGTGCCAGCAGACCTACAGGGTTGAACACTGAAGCTTTCTTT. This encodes CASRPTGLNTEAFF.

The chain carries TRBV7-9 and TRBJ2-1; the D gene is possibly TRBD2 (5 bases). Per the germline V gene, CDR1 is SEHNR and CDR2 is FQNEAQ (reference sequence). Trimming left V 2 bases short and J 6 bases short, with 8 bases between. The CDR3 spans 13 residues. The CDR3 nucleotides read TGTGCCAGCAGCTTATCCGGAGGCAATGAGCAGTTCTTC. Amino acids: CASSLSGGNEQFF. Using reference TRBV7-9 and TRBJ2-1 for the parts outside the CDR3, the full variable domain is DTGVSQNPRHKITKRGQNVTFRCDPISEHNRLYWYRQTLGQGPEFLTYFQNEAQLEKSRLLSDRFSAERPKGSFSTLEIQRTEQGDSAMYLCASSLSGGNEQFFGPGTRLTVL.

J is TRBJ1-1 and V is TRBV6-2 or TRBV6-3, with a possible D match to TRBD1 (5 bases). The V end lost 2 bases, the J end lost 5 bases, and 9 bases lay between the germline ends. The CDR3 extends over 13 amino acids. The germline gives CDR1 MNHEY, CDR2 SVGEGT. This chain's CDR3 is CASSYVGGTEAFF. DNA for the CDR3: TGTGCCAGCAGTTACGTGGGGGGGACTGAAGCTTTCTTT.

The rearrangement uses TRBV7-9 and TRBJ2-5; 12 nucleotides match TRBD1. With V trimmed by 5 bases and J by 5 bases, 15 bases remained unmatched. CDR3 size: 18 residues. Per the germline V gene, CDR1 is SEHNR and CDR2 is FQNEAQ (reference sequence). The CDR3: CASSPTPYRDRGLETQYF. The CDR3 DNA is TGTGCCAGCAGCCCCACTCCATACCGGGACAGGGGGCTGGAGACCCAGTACTTC.

V is TRBV11-2 and J is TRBJ1-1; TRBD1 matches 8 bases. The germline CDR1 and CDR2 sequences are SGHAT and FQNNGV. After removal of 1 base from V and 1 base from J, the junction contained 8 bases not matched to a gene. This CDR3 contains 17 residues. CDR3 coding DNA: TGTGCCAGCAGCTTAGGAGGCAGGGGGCTCGCGAACACTGAAGCTTTCTTT. This codes for CASSLGGRGLANTEAFF.

The chain has TRBV7-6 and TRBJ1-4; 9 positions agree with TRBD1. CDR1 and CDR2 from the germline V gene are SGHVS and FNYEAQ. CDR3 length: 15 amino acids. V dropped 0 bases and J dropped 7; count of bases not matched to a gene: 3. The DNA of the CDR3 is TGTGCCAGCAGCTTAGCCGGGACAGGGCCTGAAAAACTGTTTTTT. Amino acids: CASSLAGTGPEKLFF.

V gene TRBV27 combines with J gene TRBJ2-5; 10 bases are shared with TRBD2. This CDR3 is 16 amino acids long. Germline CDR1 MNHEY, CDR2 SMNVEV (reference sequence). V lost 6 bases, J lost 0 bases, and 7 bases stayed unmatched. CDR3 amino acids: CASRPPGLADQETQYF. The CDR3 DNA reads TGTGCCAGCAGACCTCCAGGACTAGCGGACCAAGAGACCCAGTACTTC.

This chain uses TRBV5-1 with TRBJ2-1, with TRBD2 identical over 10 bases. CDR1 and CDR2 (germline): SGHRS, YFSETQ. Trimming took 1 base from V and 3 from J; bases not matched to a gene: 4. The CDR3 is 16 residues long. The CDR3 is CASSLPSSGSYNEQFF. In DNA, the CDR3 is TGCGCCAGCAGCTTGCCATCTAGCGGGAGCTACAATGAGCAGTTCTTC.

This clone has at least ten counts. This sequence joins TRBV9 and TRBJ1-1, with D hard to call. CDR3 size: 13 residues. The V gene lost 2 bases and the J gene lost 3 bases, with 8 bases spanning the gap. Looked up from germline, CDR1 is SGDLS and CDR2 is YYNGEE. This CDR3 is CASSVGSYTEAFF. DNA for the CDR3: TGTGCCAGCAGCGTGGGGAGCTACACTGAAGCTTTCTTT.

This clone was counted only a few times. The chain joins TRBV3-1 (or the pseudogene TRBV3-2) to TRBJ1-2; D is ambiguous. The CDR3 extends over 14 amino acids. The V end was cut by 4 bases, the J end by 2 bases, with 11 bases between. Germline CDR1 reads LGHDT; CDR2 reads YNNKEL (reference sequence). Here the CDR3 reads CASSPRRGNYGYTF. The DNA for the CDR3 is TGTGCCAGCAGCCCCAGGCGGGGAAACTATGGCTACACCTTC.

The chain's CDR3 is CASSPRGSMNTEAFF. In DNA, the CDR3 is TGTGCCAGCAGCCCGAGGGGGTCTATGAACACTGAAGCTTTCTTT. The chain recombines TRBV7-9 with TRBJ1-1; maybe TRBD1 (6 bases). V gave up 5 bases and J gave up 0 bases, with 13 bases separating them. Germline V gives CDR1 SEHNR, CDR2 FQNEAQ (reference sequence). The CDR3 has 15 residues.

This clone came up a few times. The chain uses TRBV2 and TRBJ1-1, with a weak D call TRBD1 (5 bases). Trimming took off 1 base at V and 11 bases at J, with 14 bases between the two ends. From germline, CDR1 is SNHLY and CDR2 FYNNEI. The CDR3 sequence is 13 residues long. This CDR3 reads CASSEGSAGRAFF. In nucleotides, the CDR3 is TGTGCCAGCAGTGAAGGGAGTGCAGGGAGGGCTTTCTTT.

The rearrangement joins TRBV18 to TRBJ1-1; D might be TRBD1 (6 bases). Germline CDR1 reads KGHSH; CDR2 reads LQKENI. The CDR3 consists of 15 residues. Trimming removed 6 bases from V and 3 bases from J, with 17 bases in between. The CDR3 region is CASSAQGGEDTEAFF. The CDR3, as DNA: TGTGCCAGCTCTGCCCAAGGGGGGGAGGACACTGAAGCTTTCTTT.

This clone is a singleton in its sample. This chain connects TRBV7-9 to TRBJ1-1; D ambiguous. V was shortened by 5 bases and J by 0 bases, with 10 bases between the two germline ends. The CDR3 contains 14 residues. CDR1 is SEHNR and CDR2 is FQNEAQ in the germline V gene (reference sequence). CDR3 amino acids: CASSMGVMNTEAFF. DNA of the CDR3: TGTGCCAGCAGCATGGGAGTCATGAACACTGAAGCTTTCTTT. Variable domain in full (rest from reference TRBV7-9 and TRBJ1-1): DTGVSQNPRHKITKRGQNVTFRCDPISEHNRLYWYRQTLGQGPEFLTYFQNEAQLEKSRLLSDRFSAERPKGSFSTLEIQRTEQGDSAMYLCASSMGVMNTEAFFGQGTRLTVV.

The chain has TRBV18 and TRBJ1-3; D call uncertain. Deletions cut 6 bases from V and 4 bases from J, with 13 bases between. CDR1 is KGHSH and CDR2 is LQKENI in the germline V gene. The CDR3 has 14 residues. The CDR3 bases are TGTGCCAGCTCTCCAACGGGGTCGGGAAACACCATATATTTT. The encoded protein is CASSPTGSGNTIYF.

At least ten counts were recorded for this clone. The rearrangement joins TRBV5-1 to TRBJ1-1; 7 bases align to TRBD1. There are 16 residues in the CDR3. Trimming took 4 bases from V and 0 from J; bases not matched to a gene: 9. The germline gives CDR1 SGHRS, CDR2 YFSETQ. The CDR3 region is CASSPGGTAMNTEAFF. Written as DNA, the CDR3 is TGCGCCAGCAGCCCGGGGGGGACAGCCATGAACACTGAAGCTTTCTTT.

The chain recombines TRBV7-2 with TRBJ2-2; 7 bases are a match to TRBD2. Germline CDR1 reads SGHTA; CDR2 reads FQGNSA. The CDR3 totals 14 residues. Trimming at V came to 5 bases and at J to 4 bases, leaving 4 bases not matched to a gene. CDR3 DNA sequence: TGTGCCAGCAGCAGAAGACTAGCCACCGGGGAGCTGTTTTTT. Residues: CASSRRLATGELFF.

V gene TRBV19 combines with J gene TRBJ2-5; 9 bases align to TRBD1. CDR1 and CDR2 (germline): LNHDA, SQIVND (reference sequence). The J segment lost 4 bases and the V segment lost 8 bases, leaving 8 bases of the junction unmatched. The CDR3 covers 14 residues. CDR3 residues: CASADRGGIETQYF. In nucleotides, the CDR3 is TGTGCCAGTGCGGACAGGGGTGGAATAGAGACCCAGTACTTC.

This rearrangement joins TRBV5-1 to TRBJ2-1, with D tentatively TRBD2 (6 bases). The CDR3 is made up of 17 amino acids. Germline values: CDR1 SGHRS, CDR2 YFSETQ. Trimming took off 1 base at V and 0 bases at J, with 14 bases between the two ends. CDR3 sequence reads: CASSLILARDSYNEQFF. The CDR3 DNA is TGCGCCAGCAGCTTGATCCTTGCGCGGGACTCCTACAATGAGCAGTTCTTC.

The rearrangement joins TRBV5-1 to TRBJ2-3; a possible D gene is TRBD2 (5 bases). CDR1 and CDR2 from the germline V gene are SGHRS and YFSETQ. V shed 6 bases and J shed 10 bases, with 24 bases lying between them. The CDR3 covers 15 residues. In nucleotides, the CDR3 is TGCGCCAGCACCCCTTTTCTAGGGAGAGGGAATTCGCAGTATTTT. Its protein product is CASTPFLGRGNSQYF.